This T cell receptor (beta chain) was observed in a study of T cells in pancreatic ductal adenocarcinoma. Overall study results and limits: Mean clonality was about 0.11 in tumors and roughly 0.067 in blood, not significantly different. Unique clonotypes were approximately 8-fold more numerous in blood than in tumor. This surgical cohort overrepresents the minority presenting with early-stage disease.

As to this clone: Its specificity is unknown.

V was clipped by 4 bases and J by 1 base, with 7 bases between them. The germline V gene encodes CDR1 MNHEY and CDR2 SVGAGI. The length of the CDR3 is 13 residues. The protocol was immunoSEQ multiplex PCR, while the TCRdb copy is restricted to in-frame clones and leaves out a portion. The sample carries more than 85,000 clones, over 90% recorded once. No neoadjuvant therapy was given to the selected pancreatic ductal adenocarcinoma patients before their surgery. This chain connects TRBV6-5 to TRBJ1-1, with D hard to call. The sequenced sample was PBMCs. The clonotype comes from a human donor with pancreatic ductal adenocarcinoma. CDR3 region: CASSFNRNTEAFF. CDR3 coding DNA: TGTGCCAGCAGTTTCAACAGGAACACTGAAGCTTTCTTT.